The 22 T cell receptor beta chains presented below share a single source sample, sequenced in a study of T cells in Graves' hyperthyroidism and ophthalmopathy. The investigators amplified TCR beta CDR3 regions from RNA transcripts. When the TCR CDR3 underwent first-round RT-PCR, the HTBI primer set was used. TCRdb called the multiplex PCR reads again in MiXCR, with one record for every CDR3 protein. In the table there are roughly 500,000 distinct CDR3 sequences, around a fifth of which are singletons. Sequencing was performed on blood. The source of these receptors is a woman between 65 and 79 years old with Graves' ophthalmopathy.

In DNA, the CDR3 is TGTGCCAGCACCTTAACGGACAGGACTAACTATGGCTACACCTTC. This translates into CASTLTDRTNYGYTF. V is TRBV9 and J is TRBJ1-2; 7 positions match TRBD1. The V and J ends lost 6 bases and 0 bases, in that order; junction bases with no gene match: 8. The CDR3 consists of 15 residues. Germline V gene sequence: CDR1 SGDLS, CDR2 YYNGEE.

In its sample, this clonotype was seen a few times. The chain recombines TRBV11-2 with TRBJ1-3; weak D call: TRBD1 (5 bases). V lost 4 bases, J lost 0 bases, and 10 bases lay in between. The germline V gene has CDR1 SGHAT and CDR2 FQNNGV. The CDR3 is made up of 15 amino acids. The CDR3 loop is CASSSRGSSGNTIYF. The CDR3 coding sequence is TGTGCCAGCAGCTCTCGGGGCAGCTCTGGAAACACCATATATTTT.

This clonotype was counted only a few times. The chain has TRBV12-3 or TRBV12-4 and TRBJ1-4; tentative D call: TRBD1 (6 bases). V lost 7 bases to trimming and J lost 3 bases, with 30 bases between them. The CDR3 is 20 amino acids. In nucleotides, the CDR3 is TGTGCCAGCACCCTTCAAACTCGGACAGTTAAAGTCCGACCTAATGAAAAACTGTTTTTT. Translated, it gives CASTLQTRTVKVRPNEKLFF.

The sample holds a few counts of this clonotype. V gene TRBV9 combines with J gene TRBJ1-1; D gene ambiguous. Trimming took off 0 bases at V and 5 bases at J, with 11 bases between the two ends. Germline assignment: CDR1 SGDLS and CDR2 YYNGEE. This CDR3 spans 14 amino acids. The CDR3 is CASSVGTGGTEAFF. The CDR3 DNA follows: TGTGCCAGCAGCGTAGGTACTGGTGGGACTGAAGCTTTCTTT.

The rearrangement links TRBV6-1 to TRBJ1-1; D gene ambiguous. Trimming took off 8 bases at V and 0 bases at J, with 13 bases between the two ends. The CDR3 contains 14 residues. The germline V gene has CDR1 MNHNS and CDR2 SASEGT. This CDR3 reads CASGSDFMNTEAFF. CDR3 in DNA: TGTGCCAGCGGGTCAGATTTTATGAACACTGAAGCTTTCTTT.

As for this clonotype: Being one base from a much bigger clone, this may be a read error. V and J are TRBV12-5 and TRBJ1-1; D is uncertain. Between the trimmed V and J ends, which lost 5 bases and 4 bases, there was a span of 11 bases. The CDR3 length is 13 residues. Germline CDR1 reads LGHNT; CDR2 reads FRNRAP. In nucleotides, the CDR3 is TGTGCTAGTGGTCCCAGACGGTCCACTGAAGCTTTCTTT. This sequence encodes CASGPRRSTEAFF.

The V gene is TRBV5-1, the J gene TRBJ2-1; TRBD2 aligns across 11 bases. V shed 0 bases and J 1 base; nucleotides not matched to a gene: 0. This CDR3 comprises 16 residues. The germline CDR1 and CDR2 sequences are SGHRS and YFSETQ. CDR3 coding DNA: TGCGCCAGCAGCTTGGCTAGCGGGAGGTCCTACAATGAGCAGTTCTTC. Its translation: CASSLASGRSYNEQFF.

The chain recombines TRBV28 with TRBJ1-6; no clear D gene. This CDR3 is 14 amino acids long. The germline CDR1 and CDR2 sequences are MDHEN and SYDVKM. Trimming removed 5 bases from V and 8 bases from J, with 13 bases in between. Here the CDR3 DNA reads TGTGCCAGCAGTCCAGTGGGTGAGCATTCACCCCTCCACTTT. Protein sequence: CASSPVGEHSPLHF.

The chain is built from TRBV9 and TRBJ2-2; 14 bases fit TRBD2. The CDR3 extends over 19 amino acids. The germline CDR1 and CDR2 sequences are SGDLS and YYNGEE. V shed 0 bases, J shed 5 bases, and the junction held 9 bases outside the gene matches. CDR3 region: CASSVVPGTSGSLTGELFF. The CDR3 nucleotides read TGTGCCAGCAGCGTAGTTCCCGGGACTAGCGGGAGTTTGACCGGGGAGCTGTTTTTT. Full variable domain (rest looked up from reference TRBV9 and TRBJ2-2): DSGVTQTPKHLITATGQRVTLRCSPRSGDLSVYWYQQSLDQGLQFLIQYYNGEERAKGNILERFSAQQFPDLHSELNLSSLELGDSALYFCASSVVPGTSGSLTGELFFGEGSRLTVL.

This clonotype came up once. This chain uses TRBV7-4 with TRBJ1-3; D call uncertain. The CDR3 length is 17 residues. Trimming stripped 5 bases from V and 4 bases from J, with 21 bases between. Germline loops: CDR1 SGHVT, CDR2 SQSDAQ. The CDR3 DNA is TGTGCCAGCAGCCACCACCTGGGTACAGCAGCCGGAAACACCATATATTTT. Translating gives CASSHHLGTAAGNTIYF. Filled out from reference TRBV7-4 and TRBJ1-3, the complete variable domain reads GAGVSQSPRYKVAKRGRDVALRCDSISGHVTLYWYRQTLGQGSEVLTYSQSDAQRDKSGRPSGRFSAERPERSVSTLKIQRTEQGDSAVYLCASSHHLGTAAGNTIYFGEGSWLTVV.

In its sample, this clonotype was seen many times. The chain combines TRBV20-1 with TRBJ2-5; D remains ambiguous. Germline assignment: CDR1 DFQATT and CDR2 SNEGSKA (reference sequence). The CDR3 is made up of 15 amino acids. Trimming removed 5 bases at V and 7 bases at J, with 23 bases between. The CDR3 loop reads CSAATLSGYERTQYF. The CDR3 DNA follows: TGCAGTGCTGCCACCCTCAGTGGCTACGAGAGGACCCAGTACTTC.

This clonotype was detected many times. V usage is TRBV29-1 and J usage is TRBJ2-7; 11 bases fit TRBD1. Germline V gene data show CDR1 as SQVTM and CDR2 as ANQGSEA. The trim removed 7 bases at V and 4 bases at J, leaving 6 bases unmatched. This CDR3 comprises 13 residues. CDR3 DNA: TGCAGCGCTGGACAGGGGGCGTGGTACGAGCAGTACTTC. Translating gives CSAGQGAWYEQYF.

In the case of this clonotype: A read error may be the cause here, since a much bigger clone is one base away. V usage is TRBV6-1 and J usage is TRBJ2-2, with 8 nucleotides matching TRBD1. With V trimmed by 7 bases and J by 5 bases, 12 bases remained unmatched. The V gene's germline CDR1 is MNHNS and CDR2 SASEGT. This CDR3 has 16 amino acids. This chain's CDR3 is CASTHPSGGGTGELFF. The CDR3 DNA is TGTGCCAGCACCCACCCATCAGGGGGCGGGACCGGGGAGCTGTTTTTT.

This clonotype was seen only once. The V gene is TRBV19, the J gene TRBJ2-5, with 7 positions matching TRBD2. V was clipped by 5 bases and J by 2 bases; unmatched bases: 5. This CDR3 comprises 14 residues. Germline CDR1 is LNHDA and CDR2 is SQIVND (reference sequence). Here the CDR3 DNA reads TGTGCCAGTAGTGCCCTACTAGCGCAAGAGACCCAGTACTTC. It codes for CASSALLAQETQYF.

This rearrangement joins TRBV5-4 to TRBJ2-7; 8 bases map to TRBD2. The CDR3 is 15 residues long. Germline assignment: CDR1 SGHNT and CDR2 YYREEE (reference sequence). V lost 0 bases, J lost 3 bases, and 5 bases stayed unmatched. Here the CDR3 reads CASSLGSGSDYEQYF. Written as DNA, the CDR3 is TGTGCCAGCAGCTTGGGGAGCGGGAGCGACTACGAGCAGTACTTC. Together with reference TRBV5-4 and TRBJ2-7, the CDR3 gives the full variable domain: ETGVTQSPTHLIKTRGQQVTLRCSSQSGHNTVSWYQQALGQGPQFIFQYYREEENGRGNFPPRFSGLQFPNYSSELNVNALELDDSALYLCASSLGSGSDYEQYFGPGTRLTVT.

This clonotype has more than one count but fewer than ten. This sequence joins TRBV7-2 and TRBJ2-1, with 10 bases aligning to TRBD2. V dropped 2 bases and J dropped 10; count of bases not matched to a gene: 8. Germline V gene sequence: CDR1 SGHTA, CDR2 FQGNSA. The CDR3 extends over 15 amino acids. The DNA for the CDR3 is TGTGCCAGCAGCTTACTAGCGGGAGTGCATTTGGAGCAGTTCTTC. Protein: CASSLLAGVHLEQFF.

The chain carries TRBV20-1 and TRBJ2-3; D is uncertain. The ends were cut back, 1 base at V and 3 bases at J, with 11 bases in the middle. The CDR3 sequence is 14 residues long. Germline loops: CDR1 DFQATT, CDR2 SNEGSKA (reference sequence). The CDR3 loop reads CSARAMILTDTQYF. The CDR3, as DNA: TGCAGTGCTAGAGCAATGATATTGACAGATACGCAGTATTTT.

This clonotype was seen only a few times. The rearrangement joins TRBV18 to TRBJ1-1, with D hard to call. Trimming left V 5 bases short and J 4 bases short, with 11 bases between. Germline V gives CDR1 KGHSH, CDR2 LQKENI. The CDR3 consists of 13 residues. Here the CDR3 reads CASSDTLSTEAFF. The DNA for the CDR3 is TGTGCCAGCTCAGACACCCTTAGCACTGAAGCTTTCTTT.

This clonotype was picked up one time. This chain connects TRBV19 to TRBJ1-5, with no clear D. V was shortened by 4 bases and J by 0 bases, with 10 bases between the two germline ends. This CDR3 has 15 amino acids. Germline assignment: CDR1 LNHDA and CDR2 SQIVND (reference sequence). CDR3 protein: CASSSSGYSNQPQHF. CDR3 nucleotide sequence: TGTGCCAGTAGTAGCTCGGGCTATAGCAATCAGCCCCAGCATTTT.

V and J are TRBV20-1 and TRBJ2-2; no clear D. The CDR3 consists of 14 residues. CDR1 and CDR2 from the germline V gene are DFQATT and SNEGSKA (reference sequence). Deletions cut 6 bases from V and 3 bases from J, with 14 bases between. CDR3 bases: TGCAGTGCCTCTCCCGATAGCTACACCGGGGAGCTGTTTTTT. It yields the protein CSASPDSYTGELFF.

This chain links TRBV9 with TRBJ2-3, with 9 bases lining up with TRBD2. CDR3 length: 16 residues. Per germline, CDR1 SGDLS and CDR2 YYNGEE. The J segment lost 4 bases and the V segment lost 0 bases, leaving 6 bases of the junction unmatched. The CDR3 loop is CASSVDAGGRADTQYF. In DNA form, the CDR3 reads TGTGCCAGCAGCGTAGATGCGGGAGGGAGAGCAGATACGCAGTATTTT.

V usage is TRBV19 and J usage is TRBJ2-7; D might be TRBD2 (6 bases). The CDR3 sequence is 15 residues long. From germline, CDR1 is LNHDA and CDR2 SQIVND (reference sequence). The V end lost 6 bases, the J end lost 1 base, and 16 bases lay between the germline ends. In DNA, the CDR3 is TGTGCCAGTAGACCGGCGGGGTCGAAATCCTACGAGCAGTACTTC. Its translation is CASRPAGSKSYEQYF. The entire variable domain, with the rest obtained from reference TRBV19 and TRBJ2-7, is as follows: DGGITQSPKYLFRKEGQNVTLSCEQNLNHDAMYWYRQDPGQGLRLIYYSQIVNDFQKGDIAEGYSVSREKKESFPLTVTSAQKNPTAFYLCASRPAGSKSYEQYFGPGTRLTVT.